Listed below are T cell receptor beta chains from one sample, sequenced in a study of T cells in Graves' hyperthyroidism and ophthalmopathy. A single record per CDR3 protein comes from TCRdb applying MiXCR to the multiplex PCR reads. The data contain fewer than 500,000 distinct CDR3 sequences, around 15% of them singletons. Sequencing was carried out using blood. The receptor set was obtained from a woman in her twenties or thirties with Graves' ophthalmopathy. CDR3s include the opening cysteine and the closing phenylalanine or tryptophan. D genes are given only for firm matches. Size tells how often a clone was seen (once, few, many) or the class of an expanded clone, and some rows leave it out.

d_call	clone_size	v_call	cdr3_length	j_call	cdr3_nt	cdr3_aa
-	many	TRBV28	14	TRBJ1-4	TGTGCCACCCAGAACCCAGGGAATAATGAAAAACTGTTTTTT	CATQNPGNNEKLFF
TRBD1	many	TRBV7-2	16	TRBJ2-7	TGTGCCAGCAGCTTAAATCGGGGACAGCTCAGCTACGAGCAGTACTTC	CASSLNRGQLSYEQYF
-	-	TRBV12-3/TRBV12-4	13	TRBJ1-4	TGTGCCAGCAGTTACAGGGTCTATGAAAAACTGTTTTTT	CASSYRVYEKLFF
TRBD1	-	TRBV19	18	TRBJ1-6	TGTGCCAGTAGTTCGGGACAGGGGGCGAGCTCCTATAATTCACCCCTCCACTTT	CASSSGQGASSYNSPLHF
TRBD1	many	TRBV2	16	TRBJ1-6	TGTGCCTCCCAACCGAGGACAGGAAACATGGCATCACCCCTCCACTTT	CASQPRTGNMASPLHF
-	few	TRBV6-1	19	TRBJ1-3	TGTGCCAGCAGTGAAGCGCTTGGTGTACAGGCCCGTGGTGGAAACACCATATATTTT	CASSEALGVQARGGNTIYF
-	-	TRBV6-1	13	TRBJ1-6	TGTGCCAGCGATGTCCAGATTAATTCACCCCTCCACTTT	CASDVQINSPLHF
-	-	TRBV27	14	TRBJ2-2	TGTGCCAGCAGTCCCGGGACACTCACCGGGGAGCTGTTTTTT	CASSPGTLTGELFF
TRBD1	-	TRBV2	14	TRBJ1-6	TGTGCCAGCTATCGACAGGGGGCGAATTCACCCCTCCACTTT	CASYRQGANSPLHF
TRBD1	few	TRBV7-7	15	TRBJ2-1	TGTGCTAGCAGCTTAGCCAGACAGGGGAACCATGAGCAGTTCTTC	CASSLARQGNHEQFF
-	-	TRBV20-1	14	TRBJ2-3	TGCAGTGCGAGTCCCCATCGTAGCACAGATACGCAGTATTTT	CSASPHRSTDTQYF
TRBD2	many	TRBV2	15	TRBJ2-5	TGTGCCAGCCTCCTTCGGGGGGGGCCAGGAGAGACCCAGTACTTC	CASLLRGGPGETQYF
TRBD1	many	TRBV12-5	16	TRBJ1-1	TGTGCTAGTGGTTTGGGTCAGGGGGCGGTGAACACTGAAGCTTTCTTT	CASGLGQGAVNTEAFF
-	-	TRBV20-1	13	TRBJ2-7	TGCAGTGCTAGAGGGGGGCTGCCCTACGAGCAGTACTTC	CSARGGLPYEQYF
-	-	TRBV6-1	17	TRBJ2-6	TGTGCCAGCGGAGGCGTCAGGGTTCCTACTGGGGCCAACGTCCTGACTTTC	CASGGVRVPTGANVLTF
TRBD1	many	TRBV20-1	15	TRBJ1-5	TGCAGTGCTATGGGACAGGGTAGGAGCAATCAGCCCCAGCATTTT	CSAMGQGRSNQPQHF
-	many	TRBV28	15	TRBJ2-3	TGTGCCAGCAGTTTATGGGGGCGCAACACAGATACGCAGTATTTT	CASSLWGRNTDTQYF
TRBD1	-	TRBV9	14	TRBJ2-1	TGTGCCAGCAGCACTGGGACAGCTTACAATGAGCAGTTCTTC	CASSTGTAYNEQFF
-	-	TRBV6-2/TRBV6-3	11	TRBJ2-7	TGTGCCAACAGTTCGCCCTACGAGCAGTACTTC	CANSSPYEQYF
-	-	TRBV4-1	15	TRBJ2-7	TGCGCCAGCAGCCAAGAGGTGGCCACGGATTACGAGCAGTACTTC	CASSQEVATDYEQYF
-	many	TRBV18	14	TRBJ2-5	TGTGCCAGCTCACCACCCGCTCGGATGGAGACCCAGTACTTC	CASSPPARMETQYF
-	many	TRBV11-2	15	TRBJ1-4	TGTGCCAGCAGCTTAGATTATCAAACTAGGGAAAAACTGTTTTTT	CASSLDYQTREKLFF
-	many	TRBV28	15	TRBJ1-6	TGTGCCAGCAGTTTACCCGGGCAGTACAATTCACCCCTCCACTTT	CASSLPGQYNSPLHF
-	many	TRBV5-8	15	TRBJ1-5	TGTGCCAGCAGCTTGTCCGGGAGGGGCAATCAGCCCCAGCATTTT	CASSLSGRGNQPQHF
TRBD2	many	TRBV27	15	TRBJ2-7	TGTGCCAGCAGTCACGGACTAGCGGGGGGCTACGAGCAGTACTTC	CASSHGLAGGYEQYF
TRBD2	-	TRBV10-1	16	TRBJ2-1	TGCGCCAGCAGTGAATATACCGGAGGGAGGGCCAATAAGCAGTTCTTC	CASSEYTGGRANKQFF
TRBD2	once	TRBV11-2	17	TRBJ2-5	TGTGCCAGCAGCTTCTCCGGGGGGACTAGCGGTCAAGAGACCCAGTACTTC	CASSFSGGTSGQETQYF
-	many	TRBV30	13	TRBJ1-1	TGTGCCTGGAGTCCCAGGGCAGGGCATGGAGCTTTCTTT	CAWSPRAGHGAFF
TRBD2	many	TRBV7-8	15	TRBJ2-1	TGTGCCAGCAGCTACGGGACTAGCTTGGTCAATGAGCAGTTCTTC	CASSYGTSLVNEQFF
-	many	TRBV19	14	TRBJ1-1	TGTGCCAGTAGTATGGATTCGGTAAACACTGAAGCTTTCTTT	CASSMDSVNTEAFF
-	many	TRBV6-2/TRBV6-3	15	TRBJ1-5	TGTGCCAGCAGTTCGGGACACCTTATTAATCAGCCCCAGCATTTT	CASSSGHLINQPQHF
-	many	TRBV20-1	16	TRBJ2-4	TGCAGTGCTAGTGGTGCGGGGCTACTAGCCAAAAACATTCAGTACTTC	CSASGAGLLAKNIQYF
-	many	TRBV3-1	14	TRBJ1-5	TGTGCCAGCAGCCAAGATTCCCGCAATCAGCCCCAGCATTTT	CASSQDSRNQPQHF
-	many	TRBV6-5	15	TRBJ2-3	TGTGCCAGCAGTTACTCAGGGGGGCAGGCAGATACGCAGTATTTT	CASSYSGGQADTQYF
TRBD1	many	TRBV30	14	TRBJ2-7	TGTGCCTGGAGCGACCCGGGACAGGGAGCCGAGCAGTACTTC	CAWSDPGQGAEQYF
-	few	TRBV6-1	13	TRBJ2-3	TGTGCCAGCACAGGGGCGAGCACAGATACGCAGTATTTT	CASTGASTDTQYF
TRBD1	-	TRBV2	15	TRBJ2-1	TGTGCCAGCACCGGACAGGGGGCGCGGTCCAATGAGCAGTTCTTC	CASTGQGARSNEQFF
-	many	TRBV2	15	TRBJ2-7	TGTGCCAGCAGTGAAGGGGGCGGGGTTACCTACGAGCAGTACTTC	CASSEGGGVTYEQYF
TRBD1	many	TRBV12-3/TRBV12-4	14	TRBJ2-3	TGTGCCAGCGGACGGGACAGGTATACAGATACGCAGTATTTT	CASGRDRYTDTQYF
TRBD1	many	TRBV28	15	TRBJ1-4	TGTGCCAGCAGTTTCGGACAGGGCACTAATGAAAAACTGTTTTTT	CASSFGQGTNEKLFF
TRBD2	many	TRBV12-3/TRBV12-4	15	TRBJ2-3	TGTGCCAGCATAAGCAGCGGGGGGGCCACAGATACGCAGTATTTT	CASISSGGATDTQYF
-	few	TRBV2	14	TRBJ1-4	TGTGCCAGCAGTGAGACAGGACTAAATGAAAAACTGTTTTTT	CASSETGLNEKLFF
-	-	TRBV27	14	TRBJ2-2	TGTGCCAGCAGGGGAGGCAGAAACACCGGGGAGCTGTTTTTT	CASRGGRNTGELFF
TRBD2	many	TRBV6-2/TRBV6-3	13	TRBJ2-7	TGTGCCAGCTCGGGACTAGCGGCCTACGAGCAGTACTTC	CASSGLAAYEQYF
-	many	TRBV7-9	12	TRBJ2-7	TGTGCCAGCAGCTTAGCTTGGGACGAGCAGTACTTC	CASSLAWDEQYF
-	many	TRBV11-3	15	TRBJ2-5	TGTGCCAGCAGCCACCGCGGTGTAAGAATGGAGACCCAGTACTTC	CASSHRGVRMETQYF
TRBD1	many	TRBV5-1	14	TRBJ2-7	TGCGCCAGCAGCTTGCAGGGGGCAGACTACGAGCAGTACTTC	CASSLQGADYEQYF
-	many	TRBV16	14	TRBJ1-2	TGTGCCAGCGGCCGGGGGACCTCTGACTATGGCTACACCTTC	CASGRGTSDYGYTF
TRBD1	many	TRBV2	15	TRBJ2-5	TGTGCCAGCACGGGACAGGGGTTAGGACAAGAGACCCAGTACTTC	CASTGQGLGQETQYF
TRBD1	many	TRBV2	13	TRBJ2-1	TGTGCCGTGACAGGGACGTCGGACAATGAGCAGTTCTTC	CAVTGTSDNEQFF
-	few	TRBV7-2	14	TRBJ2-3	TGTGCCAGCAGCTGGGACCTTAGCGCAGATACGCAGTATTTT	CASSWDLSADTQYF
TRBD1	few	TRBV6-1	15	TRBJ1-1	TGTGCCAGCAGTGAATCGGACAGGATGAACACTGAAGCTTTCTTT	CASSESDRMNTEAFF
-	many	TRBV5-6	16	TRBJ1-2	TGTGCCAGCAGCTCGCAACTTCGGACGGGGAACTATGGCTACACCTTC	CASSSQLRTGNYGYTF
-	many	TRBV19	15	TRBJ1-5	TGTGCCAGTAGGGACTCCGGGACGGATGCCTGGCCCCAGCATTTT	CASRDSGTDAWPQHF
TRBD1	many	TRBV12-3/TRBV12-4	15	TRBJ2-1	TGTGCCAGCAGTCGGACAGGGGGAACAGGGGATGAGCAGTTCTTC	CASSRTGGTGDEQFF